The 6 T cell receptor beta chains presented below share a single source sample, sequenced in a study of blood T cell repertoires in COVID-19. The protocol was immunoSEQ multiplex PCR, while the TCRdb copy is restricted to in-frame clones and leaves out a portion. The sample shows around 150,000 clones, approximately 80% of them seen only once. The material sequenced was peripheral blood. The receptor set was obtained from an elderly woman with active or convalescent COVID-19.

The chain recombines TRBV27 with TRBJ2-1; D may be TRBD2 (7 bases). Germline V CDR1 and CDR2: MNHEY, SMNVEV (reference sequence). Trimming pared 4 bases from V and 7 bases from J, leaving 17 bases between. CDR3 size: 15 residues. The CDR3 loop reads CASSSRGPRANEQFF. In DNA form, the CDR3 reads TGTGCCAGCAGTTCGCGGGGGCCGCGGGCTAATGAGCAGTTCTTC.

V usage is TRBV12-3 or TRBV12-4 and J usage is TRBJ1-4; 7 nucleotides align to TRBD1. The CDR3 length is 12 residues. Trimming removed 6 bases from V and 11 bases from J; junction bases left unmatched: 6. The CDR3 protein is CASSAQGRKLFF. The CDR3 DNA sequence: TGTGCCAGCAGCGCACAGGGGAGGAAACTGTTTTTT.

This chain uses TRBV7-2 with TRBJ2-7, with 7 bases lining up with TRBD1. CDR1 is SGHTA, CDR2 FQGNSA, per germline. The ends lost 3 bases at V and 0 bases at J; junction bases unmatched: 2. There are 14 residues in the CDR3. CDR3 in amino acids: CASSLDRPSYEQYF. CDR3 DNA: TGTGCCAGCAGCTTGGACAGGCCCTCCTACGAGCAGTACTTC.

The CDR3 protein is CATSDTAQDRGAIAKNIQYF. As DNA, the CDR3 is TGTGCCACCAGTGACACAGCCCAGGACAGGGGGGCCATAGCCAAAAACATTCAGTACTTC. The V and J genes are TRBV24-1 and TRBJ2-4; 10 positions agree with TRBD1. V was clipped by 4 bases and J by 0 bases; unmatched bases: 14. CDR3 length: 20 amino acids. The germline gives CDR1 KGHDR, CDR2 SFDVKD.

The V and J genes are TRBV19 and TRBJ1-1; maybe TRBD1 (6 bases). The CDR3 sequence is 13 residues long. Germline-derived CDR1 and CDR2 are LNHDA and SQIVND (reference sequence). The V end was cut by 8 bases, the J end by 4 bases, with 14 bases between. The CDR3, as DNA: TGTGCCAGTGGAGAACAGGGACGCACTGAAGCTTTCTTT. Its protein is CASGEQGRTEAFF.

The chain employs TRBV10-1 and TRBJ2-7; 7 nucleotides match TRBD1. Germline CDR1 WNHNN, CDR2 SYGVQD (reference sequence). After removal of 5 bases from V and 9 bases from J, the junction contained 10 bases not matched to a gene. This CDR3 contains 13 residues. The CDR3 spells CASSQDRPTRQYF. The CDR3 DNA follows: TGCGCCAGCAGTCAGGACAGGCCCACCAGGCAGTACTTC.